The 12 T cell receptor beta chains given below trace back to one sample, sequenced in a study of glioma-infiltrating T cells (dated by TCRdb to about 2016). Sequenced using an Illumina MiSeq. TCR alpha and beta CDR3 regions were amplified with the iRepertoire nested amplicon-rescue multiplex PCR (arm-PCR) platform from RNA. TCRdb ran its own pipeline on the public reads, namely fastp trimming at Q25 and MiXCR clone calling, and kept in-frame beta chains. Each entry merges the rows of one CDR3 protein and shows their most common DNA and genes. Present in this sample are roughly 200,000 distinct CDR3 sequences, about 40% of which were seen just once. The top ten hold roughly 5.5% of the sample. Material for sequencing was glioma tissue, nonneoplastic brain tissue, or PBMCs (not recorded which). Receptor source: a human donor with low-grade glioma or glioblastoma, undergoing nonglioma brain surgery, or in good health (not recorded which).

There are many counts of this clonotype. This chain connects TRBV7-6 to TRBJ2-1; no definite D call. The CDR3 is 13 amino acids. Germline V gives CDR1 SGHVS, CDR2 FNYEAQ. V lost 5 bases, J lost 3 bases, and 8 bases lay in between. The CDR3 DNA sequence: TGTGCCAGCAGCCCCACAGACTACAATGAGCAGTTCTTC. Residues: CASSPTDYNEQFF.

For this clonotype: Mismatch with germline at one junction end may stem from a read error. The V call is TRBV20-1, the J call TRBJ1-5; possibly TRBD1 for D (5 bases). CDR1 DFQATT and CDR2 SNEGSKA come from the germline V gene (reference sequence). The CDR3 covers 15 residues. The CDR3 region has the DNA TGCAGTGCTAGAACGGGGGGAGTAGCGAATCAGCCCAAGCATTTT. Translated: CSARTGGVANQPKHF.

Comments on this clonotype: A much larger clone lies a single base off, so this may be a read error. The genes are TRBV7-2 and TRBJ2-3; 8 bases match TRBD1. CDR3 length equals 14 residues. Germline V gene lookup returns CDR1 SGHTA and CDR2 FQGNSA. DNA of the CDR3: TGTGCCAGCAGCAACAGGGGGGCCACAGATAAGCAGTATTTT. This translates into CASSNRGATDKQYF.

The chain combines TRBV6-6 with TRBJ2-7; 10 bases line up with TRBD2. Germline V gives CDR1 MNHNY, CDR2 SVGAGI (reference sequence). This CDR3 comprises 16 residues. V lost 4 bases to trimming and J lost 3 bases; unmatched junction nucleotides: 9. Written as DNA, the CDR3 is TGTGCCAGCAGTTTTGGTTGGACTAGCGGAAACTACGAGCAGTACTTC. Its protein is CASSFGWTSGNYEQYF.

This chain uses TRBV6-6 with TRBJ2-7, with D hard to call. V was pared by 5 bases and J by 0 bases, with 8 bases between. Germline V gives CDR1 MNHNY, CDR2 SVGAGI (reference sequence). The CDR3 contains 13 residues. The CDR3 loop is CASSTFSSYEQYF. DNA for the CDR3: TGTGCCAGCAGTACTTTTAGCTCCTACGAGCAGTACTTC.

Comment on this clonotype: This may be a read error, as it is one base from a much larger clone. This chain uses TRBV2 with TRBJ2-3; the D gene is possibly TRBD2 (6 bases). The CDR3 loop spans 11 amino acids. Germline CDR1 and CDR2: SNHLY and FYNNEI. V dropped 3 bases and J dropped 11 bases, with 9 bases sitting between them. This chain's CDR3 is CASSELTRQYF. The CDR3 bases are TGTGCCAGCAGTGAGCTGACTAGGCAGTATTTT.

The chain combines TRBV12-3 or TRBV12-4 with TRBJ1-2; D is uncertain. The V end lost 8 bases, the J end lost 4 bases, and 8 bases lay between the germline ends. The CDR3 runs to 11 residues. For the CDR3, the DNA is TGTGCCAGCGGCAGACTCTATGGCTACACCTTC. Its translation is CASGRLYGYTF.

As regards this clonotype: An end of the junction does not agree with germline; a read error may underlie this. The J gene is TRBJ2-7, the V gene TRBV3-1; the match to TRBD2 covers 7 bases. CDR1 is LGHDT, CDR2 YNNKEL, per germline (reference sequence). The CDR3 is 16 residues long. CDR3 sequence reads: CASIQLDLADSYEQYF. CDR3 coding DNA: TGTGCCAGCATCCAATTAGATCTAGCGGACTCCTACGAGCAGTACTTC.

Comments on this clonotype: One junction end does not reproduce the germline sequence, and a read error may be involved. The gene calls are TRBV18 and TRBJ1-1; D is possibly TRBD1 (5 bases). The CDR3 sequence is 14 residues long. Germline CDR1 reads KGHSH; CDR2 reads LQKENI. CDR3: CAGSPTGGDTEAFF. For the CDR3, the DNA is TGTGCCGGCTCACCAACTGGGGGGGACACTGAAGCTTTCTTT.

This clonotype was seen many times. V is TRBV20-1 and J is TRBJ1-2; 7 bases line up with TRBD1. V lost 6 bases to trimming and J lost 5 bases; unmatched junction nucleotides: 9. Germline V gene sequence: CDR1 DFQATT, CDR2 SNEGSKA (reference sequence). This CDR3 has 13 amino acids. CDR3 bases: TGCAGTGCCTTGGGACAGACAATTTATGGCTACACCTTC. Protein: CSALGQTIYGYTF.

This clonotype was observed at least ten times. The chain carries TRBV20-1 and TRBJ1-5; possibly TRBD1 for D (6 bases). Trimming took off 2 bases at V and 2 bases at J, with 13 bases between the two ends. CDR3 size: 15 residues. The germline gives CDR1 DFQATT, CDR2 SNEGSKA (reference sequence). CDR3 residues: CSARRGGAGNQPQHF. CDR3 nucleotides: TGCAGTGCTAGACGAGGGGGGGCGGGCAATCAGCCCCAGCATTTT.

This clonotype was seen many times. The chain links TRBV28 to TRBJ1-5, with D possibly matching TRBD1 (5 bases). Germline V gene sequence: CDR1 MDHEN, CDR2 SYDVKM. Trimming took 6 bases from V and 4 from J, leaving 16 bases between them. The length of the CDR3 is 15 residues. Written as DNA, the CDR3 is TGTGCCAGCAGGCCCGCAGGGCAGCCAAATCAGCCCCAGCATTTT. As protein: CASRPAGQPNQPQHF.